This note documents a single T cell receptor beta chain sequence. Its specificity is unknown. The data are from a study of T cell repertoires in cytomegalovirus infection. Study-wide context: Shared public TCR beta signatures pointed to both CMV infection and a matching HLA type.

Each CDR3 protein gets one entry after TCRdb re-called the reads with MiXCR. The sample comprises approximately 310,000 distinct CDR3 sequences, approximately 25% of which are singletons, and 13% rests with the top ten. Study-level findings and limits: Clonotypes of TCR beta that were HLA-C-restricted and CMV-specific dominated the ex vivo response. Public TCR beta family frequency separated CMV-and-HLA carriers, including in an independent cohort.

Sequences were derived from cultured PBMCs, sampled from culture after CMV antigen stimulation. The origin of this receptor is a human donor in good health (CMV status not recorded). Some clones in this sample may be carry-over from other donors' samples.

Here the CDR3 DNA reads TGTGCCAGCAGCGACAGGACACTAGACTATGGCTACACCTTC. Translation gives CASSDRTLDYGYTF. This sequence joins TRBV9 and TRBJ1-2; maybe TRBD1 (5 bases). The germline CDR1 and CDR2 sequences are SGDLS and YYNGEE. Trimming stripped 3 bases from V and 3 bases from J, with 12 bases between. CDR3 length equals 14 residues. The variable domain in full, completed from reference TRBV9 and TRBJ1-2, reads DSGVTQTPKHLITATGQRVTLRCSPRSGDLSVYWYQQSLDQGLQFLIQYYNGEERAKGNILERFSAQQFPDLHSELNLSSLELGDSALYFCASSDRTLDYGYTFGSGTRLTVV.